The 3 T cell receptor beta chains presented below share a single source sample, sequenced in a study of blood T cells in healthy people across ages. Then a second PCR, running roughly 7 to 11 cycles, was carried out with a sample-barcoded 5' primer and a J-beta primer mix. MiXCR, run by TCRdb on the 5' RACE reads, gives a single entry per CDR3 protein. The profile shows about 750,000 distinct CDR3 sequences, approximately 53% of them singletons. The sequenced sample consisted of blood. All receptors derive from a man older than 75 in good health.

The chain joins TRBV11-2 to TRBJ2-5; no firm D call. V was shortened by 7 bases and J by 0 bases, with 3 bases between the two germline ends. The CDR3 consists of 11 residues. The germline CDR1 and CDR2 sequences are SGHAT and FQNNGV. The CDR3 loop reads CASKYQETQYF. CDR3 nucleotides: TGTGCCAGCAAGTACCAAGAGACCCAGTACTTC. Based on the CDR3 plus reference TRBV11-2 and TRBJ2-5, the full variable domain is EAGVAQSPRYKIIEKRQSVAFWCNPISGHATLYWYQQILGQGPKLLIQFQNNGVVDDSQLPKDRFSAERLKGVDSTLKIQPAKLEDSAVYLCASKYQETQYFGPGTRLLVL.

This chain links TRBV7-9 with TRBJ2-1, with 7 bases matching TRBD2. The germline CDR1 and CDR2 sequences are SEHNR and FQNEAQ (reference sequence). V shed 1 base and J 3 bases; nucleotides not matched to a gene: 6. CDR3 length: 16 amino acids. CDR3 in DNA: TGTGCCAGCAGCTTAGTGCGGCTAGCGGACTACAATGAGCAGTTCTTC. Protein product: CASSLVRLADYNEQFF.

The chain combines TRBV7-2 with TRBJ2-3, with D perhaps matching TRBD2 (5 bases). Trimming pared 8 bases from V and 2 bases from J, leaving 17 bases between. The germline V gene has CDR1 SGHTA and CDR2 FQGNSA. The CDR3 loop spans 15 amino acids. This CDR3 is CASRAPSGATDTQYF. Here the CDR3 DNA reads TGTGCCAGCCGGGCACCGAGCGGAGCCACAGATACGCAGTATTTT.